Below, one T cell receptor beta chain is given with its context. Many counts were recorded for this clonotype. This clone's antigen is unknown. No per-base quality is available; no much larger clone lies one base away. These data are taken from a study of T cells in Graves' hyperthyroidism and ophthalmopathy (dated by TCRdb to between 2018 and 2021). Some background on the complete study: Peripheral blood was collected at initial diagnosis, before any treatment. To identify distinguishing TCR V-J signatures, a discovery cohort of some 99 patients was used, comprising 40 to 45 with Graves' ophthalmopathy and 57 with stable Graves' hyperthyroidism. An independent validation cohort of about 20 hyperthyroidism patients and 17 patients who later progressed to ophthalmopathy tested prospective prediction of ophthalmopathy. The 75 to 100 discovery patients were randomly divided into training and test sets at a 7:3 ratio. The study also compared thyroid tissue and blood T-cell repertoires from several Graves' hyperthyroidism patients. After blood sampling, hyperthyroidism patients were treated with methimazole at a starting dose of 30 mg daily, and ophthalmopathy patients were treated with high-dose intravenous methylprednisolone. The paper reports TCR Vbeta CDR3 sequencing of over 120 peripheral blood samples: under 45 ophthalmopathy, under 80 hyperthyroidism and 17 progressor patients.

A patient counted as having stable Graves' hyperthyroidism if no progression to ophthalmopathy occurred over 18 months of follow-up. Hyperthyroidism patients were newly diagnosed, with disease duration under 2 months, and aged 18 to 65 years. The study excluded patients with uncontrolled infections, other autoimmune diseases, pregnancy or lactation. Clinical symptoms, serum thyroxine and TRAb, thyroid ultrasound, and orbital computed tomography formed the basis for the diagnoses. Ficoll-Paque density gradient centrifugation was used to isolate PBMCs from under 11 ml of fresh peripheral blood. Total RNA was extracted using Trizol reagent, and RNA quality was assessed on an Agilent 2100 Bioanalyzer. TCR beta CDR3 regions were amplified from RNA transcripts. The TCR CDR3 was subjected to a first round of RT-PCR using the HTBI primer set and the Qiagen OneStep RT-PCR kit. Libraries were constructed in a second round of multiplex PCR, after which size selection and purification were carried out. Sequencing of the libraries was done on an Illumina HiSeq2000 using paired-end 100 bp reads. The authors processed their data as follows. SOAPnuke was used to process the raw data, throwing out any read that contained adapters or uncalled bases, had a mean Phred below 15, or lacked an exact constant-primer or identifier match. COPE v1.2.5 was used to merge the high-quality paired reads, and each unique nucleotide sequence was defined as a clonotype. Clonotypes were aligned to IMGT TRBV, TRBD and TRBJ reference segments using MiTCR v1.1. Analysis was restricted to V-J combinations with a frequency above 0.0001, which covered approximately 99% of repertoires. A TCS score was defined as the ratio of F50 (clonal expansion) to E x V (chaos), with BLOSUM62-based TCRdist applied between CDR3 peptides within each V-J. Welch's t-statistics and random forest reduced 500 to 550 V-J features to 13, which were used in a naive Bayes classifier (R e1071). Through fastp at Q25 and MiXCR, TCRdb rebuilt clones from the public reads, retaining in-frame beta chains. Rows are unified per CDR3 protein, each entry keeping the most common DNA and genes. TCRdb's processing, not the authors' own work, is the source of the V and J calls. Across this sample there are approximately 210,000 distinct CDR3 sequences, with 15% to 20% seen only once. Together, the top ten hold approximately 50% of the sample.

V gives up 6 bases and J gives up 0 bases, and the segment between their germline ends measures 6 bases. Measured from the cysteine to the phenylalanine, the CDR3 is 14 residues long. Just the 42-base CDR3 DNA is kept, in frame starting at base 1. Based on the germline V gene, the CDR1 and CDR2 sequences are MDHEN and SYDVKM. Study-level results and caveats: Most expanded thyroid clonotypes (frequency above 0.001) were also detected in blood, suggesting blood repertoires may reflect thyroid immune responses. A 13 V-J signature model separated ophthalmopathy from stable hyperthyroidism, with approximately 87% sensitivity and 81.08% specificity in cross-validation and 80%/75% in testing. No statistical method was used to set the sample size in advance, and investigators knew the group allocation. In validation, the model predicted progression to ophthalmopathy a median of about 6.8 months before onset, with about 71% sensitivity and 72.22% specificity.

The V gene is TRBV28 and the J gene is TRBJ2-6; no D gene can be assigned with confidence. What was sequenced was blood. This sequence was found in a man aged 45 to 65 with Graves' hyperthyroidism. In nucleotides, the sequence is TGTGCCAGCAGCGTTATCTCTGGGGCCAACGTCCTGACTTTC. This gives the protein CASSVISGANVLTF.